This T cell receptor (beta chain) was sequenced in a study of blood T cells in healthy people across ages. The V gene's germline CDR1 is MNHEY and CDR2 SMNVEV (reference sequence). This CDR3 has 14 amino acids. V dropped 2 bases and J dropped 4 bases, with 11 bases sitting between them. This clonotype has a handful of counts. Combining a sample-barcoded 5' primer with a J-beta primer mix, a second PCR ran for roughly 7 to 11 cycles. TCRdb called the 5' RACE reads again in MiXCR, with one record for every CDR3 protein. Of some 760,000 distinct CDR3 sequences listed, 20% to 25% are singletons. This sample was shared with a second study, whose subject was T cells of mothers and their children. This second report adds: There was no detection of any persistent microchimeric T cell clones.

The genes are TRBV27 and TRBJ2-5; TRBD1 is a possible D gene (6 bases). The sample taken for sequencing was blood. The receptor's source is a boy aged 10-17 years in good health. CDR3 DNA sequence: TGTGCCAGCAGTTTACCAGGGGTAGGAGAGACCCAGTACTTC. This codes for CASSLPGVGETQYF.